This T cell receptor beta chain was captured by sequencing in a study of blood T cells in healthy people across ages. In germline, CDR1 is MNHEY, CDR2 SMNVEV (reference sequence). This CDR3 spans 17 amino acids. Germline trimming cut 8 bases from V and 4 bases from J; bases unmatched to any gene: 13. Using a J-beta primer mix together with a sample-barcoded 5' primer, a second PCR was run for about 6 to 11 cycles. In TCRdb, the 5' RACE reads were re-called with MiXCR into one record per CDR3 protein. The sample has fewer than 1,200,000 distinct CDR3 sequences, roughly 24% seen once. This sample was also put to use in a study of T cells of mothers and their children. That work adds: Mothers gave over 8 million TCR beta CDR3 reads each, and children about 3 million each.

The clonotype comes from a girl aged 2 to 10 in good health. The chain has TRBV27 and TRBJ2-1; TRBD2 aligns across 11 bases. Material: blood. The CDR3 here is CASFRLAGSPSYNEQFF. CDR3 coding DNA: TGTGCCAGCTTTCGACTAGCGGGATCGCCGAGTTACAATGAGCAGTTCTTC.